These 9 T cell receptor beta chains were all obtained from the same sample, sequenced in a study of cytomegalovirus exposure and HLA in healthy donors. The protocol was immunoSEQ multiplex PCR, while the TCRdb copy is restricted to in-frame clones and leaves out a portion. The repertoire holds around 140,000 clones, with approximately 92% as singletons. The sequenced sample consisted of PBMCs. The source of these receptors is a woman between 18 and 29 years old in good health and CMV-seronegative.

The rearrangement uses TRBV19 and TRBJ1-1, with D possibly being TRBD1 (5 bases). The CDR3 runs 15 residues. Germline V gene data show CDR1 as LNHDA and CDR2 as SQIVND (reference sequence). The V gene lost 5 bases and the J gene lost 7 bases, with 20 bases spanning the gap. The CDR3 DNA reads as TGTGCCAGTAGTCCCCGTGGATCCGGGACTGGTGAAGCTTTCTTT. Amino acid sequence: CASSPRGSGTGEAFF.

The chain couples TRBV4-1 to TRBJ2-3; TRBD2 matches at 9 bases. Trimming took 1 base from V and 2 from J; bases not matched to a gene: 4. From germline, CDR1 is MGHRA and CDR2 YSYEKL. This CDR3 spans 16 amino acids. CDR3 sequence reads: CASSQAPSGDTDTQYF. CDR3 nucleotide sequence: TGCGCCAGCAGCCAAGCCCCTAGCGGGGACACAGATACGCAGTATTTT.

This chain uses TRBV7-9 with TRBJ1-1, with D possibly matching TRBD1 (6 bases). The ends were cut back, 7 bases at V and 2 bases at J, with 11 bases in the middle. The CDR3 runs to 13 residues. The germline V gene encodes CDR1 SEHNR and CDR2 FQNEAQ (reference sequence). The chain's CDR3 is CASTRTDNTEAFF. The DNA for the CDR3 is TGTGCCAGCACCAGGACAGACAACACTGAAGCTTTCTTT. The complete variable domain, with remaining parts taken from reference TRBV7-9 and TRBJ1-1, reads DTGVSQNPRHKITKRGQNVTFRCDPISEHNRLYWYRQTLGQGPEFLTYFQNEAQLEKSRLLSDRFSAERPKGSFSTLEIQRTEQGDSAMYLCASTRTDNTEAFFGQGTRLTVV.

CDR3 amino acids: CSVPSGGGEQYF. As DNA, the CDR3 is TGCAGCGTCCCCTCGGGGGGTGGCGAGCAGTACTTC. The V gene is TRBV29-1, the J gene TRBJ2-7; 7 bases agree with TRBD2. The ends lost 6 bases at V and 6 bases at J; junction bases unmatched: 8. The CDR3 loop spans 12 amino acids. The germline V gene encodes CDR1 SQVTM and CDR2 ANQGSEA.

The chain employs TRBV19 and TRBJ2-2; D is possibly TRBD1 (6 bases). This CDR3 is built from 16 residues. Germline V gene data show CDR1 as LNHDA and CDR2 as SQIVND (reference sequence). Trimming left V 6 bases short and J 0 bases short, with 14 bases between. The CDR3 protein is CASRPGGAPNTGELFF. The DNA for the CDR3 is TGTGCCAGTAGACCTGGGGGCGCCCCGAACACCGGGGAGCTGTTTTTT. Combining the CDR3 with reference TRBV19 and TRBJ2-2 gives the whole variable domain DGGITQSPKYLFRKEGQNVTLSCEQNLNHDAMYWYRQDPGQGLRLIYYSQIVNDFQKGDIAEGYSVSREKKESFPLTVTSAQKNPTAFYLCASRPGGAPNTGELFFGEGSRLTVL.

V gene TRBV6-1 combines with J gene TRBJ2-1, with D possibly TRBD2 on 6 matching bases. Germline lookup yields CDR1 MNHNS and CDR2 SASEGT. The CDR3 is made up of 16 amino acids. V lost 4 bases and J 6 bases, leaving 19 bases between the germline ends. As DNA, the CDR3 is TGTGCCAGCAGTGGTGGGGGGACCCAACCAAGCAATGAGCAGTTCTTC. Protein sequence: CASSGGGTQPSNEQFF.

V gene TRBV6-1 combines with J gene TRBJ2-7; 8 nucleotides align to TRBD2. This CDR3 spans 14 amino acids. The J segment lost 0 bases and the V segment lost 4 bases, leaving 2 bases of the junction unmatched. From germline, CDR1 is MNHNS and CDR2 SASEGT. As DNA, the CDR3 is TGTGCCAGCAGTGTACTAGCGGACTCCTACGAGCAGTACTTC. Translating gives CASSVLADSYEQYF.

J is TRBJ1-6 and V is TRBV11-2, with a tentative D call TRBD1 (6 bases). CDR1 is SGHAT, CDR2 FQNNGV, per germline. CDR3 length: 14 residues. V was trimmed by 8 bases and J by 7 bases, leaving 15 bases between them. In DNA, the CDR3 is TGTGCCAGCGGCCGGGACACCGTCAATTCACCCCTCCACTTT. This sequence encodes CASGRDTVNSPLHF.

This rearrangement joins TRBV29-1 to TRBJ1-1, with TRBD1 matching over 8 bases. The length of the CDR3 is 13 residues. The V gene end was trimmed by 0 bases and the J gene end by 10 bases; junction bases not matched to a gene: 7. Germline assignment: CDR1 SQVTM and CDR2 ANQGSEA. CDR3 sequence (DNA): TGCAGCGTTGAAGATCCTTTCCAGGGGGCAGCTTTCTTT. Encoded protein: CSVEDPFQGAAFF.